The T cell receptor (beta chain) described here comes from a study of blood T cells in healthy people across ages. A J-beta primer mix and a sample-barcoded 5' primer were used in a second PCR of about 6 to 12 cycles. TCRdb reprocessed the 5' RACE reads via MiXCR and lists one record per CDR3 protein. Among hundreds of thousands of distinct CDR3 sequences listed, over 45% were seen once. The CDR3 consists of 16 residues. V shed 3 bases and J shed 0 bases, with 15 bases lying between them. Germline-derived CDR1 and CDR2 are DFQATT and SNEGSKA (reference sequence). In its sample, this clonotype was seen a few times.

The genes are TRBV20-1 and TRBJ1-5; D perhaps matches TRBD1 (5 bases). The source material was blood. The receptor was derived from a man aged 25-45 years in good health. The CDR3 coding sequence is TGCAGTGCTAGTGAGGCAGGGCGGAATAGCAATCAGCCCCAGCATTTT. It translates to CSASEAGRNSNQPQHF.